Listed below are T cell receptor beta chains from one sample, sequenced in a study of T cells in Graves' hyperthyroidism and ophthalmopathy. TCRdb passed the multiplex PCR reads through MiXCR, listing each CDR3 protein once. Of approximately 720,000 distinct CDR3 sequences listed, 18% are singletons. Material for sequencing was blood. These receptors originate from a woman in her forties or fifties with Graves' hyperthyroidism that later progressed to Graves' ophthalmopathy. The CDR3 runs from the conserved cysteine through the conserved F or W. A D gene is named only where the DNA matches it firmly. The size of a clone is reported for some rows only, either as once, few or many, or as a class for expanded clones.

d_gene	v_gene	abundance	j_gene	CDR3nt	CDR3aa
NA	TRBV5-1	NA	TRBJ2-1	TGCGCCAGCAGCTACTCGACAGGAATGGATGAGCAGTTCTTC	CASSYSTGMDEQFF
NA	TRBV6-1	NA	TRBJ1-5	TGTGCCAGCAGTCCAACGGCCCGCCAGCCCCAGCATTTT	CASSPTARQPQHF
NA	TRBV12-3/TRBV12-4	many	TRBJ1-2	TGTGCCAGCAGTTACGGTGTCTATGGCTACACCTTC	CASSYGVYGYTF
NA	TRBV12-3/TRBV12-4	many	TRBJ1-5	TGTGCCAGTTGGCCTGGCCTGGGTCAGCCCCAGCATTTT	CASWPGLGQPQHF
TRBD1	TRBV5-1	few	TRBJ2-2	TGCGCCAGCAGCTTGAAGGGGGCCGAGGCCGGGGAGCTGTTTTTT	CASSLKGAEAGELFF
TRBD1	TRBV6-2/TRBV6-3	NA	TRBJ2-1	TGTGCCAGCAGTTACTCAGGGGGCAAGGTGCAGTTCTTC	CASSYSGGKVQFF
NA	TRBV11-2	few	TRBJ2-1	TGTGCCAGCTCCCTAGCGAATGAGCCCTACAATGAGCAGTTCTTC	CASSLANEPYNEQFF
TRBD2	TRBV4-2	many	TRBJ2-5	TGTGCCAGCAGCCAAGAAGCGGGGGGCCCCGAGACCCAGTACTTC	CASSQEAGGPETQYF
TRBD1	TRBV5-6	few	TRBJ1-2	TGTGCCAGCAGCTTGGGACAGGGGGCGCATGGCTACACCTTC	CASSLGQGAHGYTF
TRBD1	TRBV18	many	TRBJ2-3	TGTGCCAGCTCACCGGGGACAGGGGACGCAGATACGCAGTATTTT	CASSPGTGDADTQYF
TRBD1	TRBV6-6	few	TRBJ1-5	TGTGCCAGCAGTTACTCCGGGGGACAGGGAAATCAGCCCCAGCATTTT	CASSYSGGQGNQPQHF
TRBD2	TRBV30	NA	TRBJ2-1	TGTGCCTGGCGATATTCGGGGGGATACAATGAGCAGTTCTTC	CAWRYSGGYNEQFF
NA	TRBV19	NA	TRBJ1-1	TGTGCCAGTAGTATCGTCTGGGGGGGAGCTTTCTTT	CASSIVWGGAFF
TRBD1	TRBV12-3/TRBV12-4	many	TRBJ1-4	TGTGCCAGCAGTCGACAGGGGGCTAGGACTAATGAAAAACTGTTTTTT	CASSRQGARTNEKLFF
NA	TRBV6-5	few	TRBJ2-1	TGTGCCAGCAGTTACTCGATCTCCGATAGCTCCTACAATGAGCAGTTCTTC	CASSYSISDSSYNEQFF
TRBD2	TRBV4-1	few	TRBJ2-1	TGCGCCAGCAGCCAAGCATTTCTAGCGGTTGAGCAGTTCTTC	CASSQAFLAVEQFF
NA	TRBV9	NA	TRBJ2-7	TGTGCCAGCAGCGTAGAAATAAGGGGTAACGAGCAGTACTTC	CASSVEIRGNEQYF
NA	TRBV7-9	many	TRBJ2-7	TGTGCCAGCAGCTTAGGTAGGGGGTCCATCTACGAGCAGTACTTC	CASSLGRGSIYEQYF
NA	TRBV27	NA	TRBJ1-1	TGTGCCACGAGGGGGGCGTTGAACACTGAAGCTTTCTTT	CATRGALNTEAFF
TRBD1	TRBV19	NA	TRBJ1-1	TGTGCCAGTAGTCCGCGGACAGGGTTGAATGAAGCTTTCTTT	CASSPRTGLNEAFF
NA	TRBV9	NA	TRBJ1-1	TGTGCCAGCAGCGCAGCACAGGAGGACACTGAAGCTTTCTTT	CASSAAQEDTEAFF
TRBD2	TRBV11-3	many	TRBJ2-3	TGTGCCAGCAGCTTTTTGGGGGGGGTCGGGAGTACGCAGTATTTT	CASSFLGGVGSTQYF
TRBD2	TRBV29-1	NA	TRBJ2-1	TGCAGCGTTGCTAGCGGGGGCAACAATGAGCAGTTCTTC	CSVASGGNNEQFF
NA	TRBV18	many	TRBJ2-5	TGTGCCAGCTCACCTCGGGGGACGAGGCGTCAAGAGACCCAGTACTTC	CASSPRGTRRQETQYF
NA	TRBV11-2	NA	TRBJ2-7	TGTGCCAGCAGCTTAGAATACTTCTACGAGCAGTACTTC	CASSLEYFYEQYF
NA	TRBV11-2	many	TRBJ2-3	TGTGCCAGCAGCTCGGGACTGAACACAGATACGCAGTATTTT	CASSSGLNTDTQYF